These 14 T cell receptor beta chains were sequenced from one sample in a study of blood T cell repertoires in COVID-19. Measured with immunoSEQ multiplex PCR; TCRdb has only the in-frame clones, and not every one. The sample gives approximately 300,000 clones, roughly 90% of which show up once; 2.6% is in the top ten. Sequenced material: PBMCs or T cells enriched from blood (not recorded which). These receptors were obtained from a man aged 55-75 years who had recovered from COVID-19.

V is TRBV5-5 and J is TRBJ1-1; no clear D gene. From germline, CDR1 is SGHKS and CDR2 YYEKEE (reference sequence). CDR3 length: 16 residues. V lost 0 bases and J 0 bases, leaving 12 bases between the germline ends. The CDR3 spells CASSLALRLMNTEAFF. In nucleotides, the CDR3 is TGTGCCAGCAGCTTGGCCCTCCGGTTAATGAACACTGAAGCTTTCTTT.

V is TRBV9 and J is TRBJ1-6; 9 bases map to TRBD1. CDR3 length equals 15 residues. With V trimmed by 3 bases and J by 8 bases, 6 bases remained unmatched. Germline V gives CDR1 SGDLS, CDR2 YYNGEE. As DNA, the CDR3 is TGTGCCAGCAGCGAAACACAGGGGGCGGATTCACCCCTCCACTTT. It codes for CASSETQGADSPLHF.

The gene calls are TRBV12-2 and TRBJ2-7; TRBD1 is the table's D call and was not checked against the DNA. TRBV12-2 is termed a pseudogene. The CDR3 consists of 14 residues. Here the CDR3 reads CASRLDDSFYEQYF. CDR3 sequence (DNA): TGTGCAAGTCGCTTAGACGACAGCTTCTACGAGCAGTACTTC.

The chain couples TRBV3-1 (or the pseudogene TRBV3-2) to TRBJ2-6; D perhaps matches TRBD1 (6 bases). Germline V lookup: CDR1 LGHDT, CDR2 YNNKEL (reference sequence). Trimming stripped 2 bases from V and 0 bases from J, with 20 bases between. CDR3 length: 20 residues. CDR3 amino acids: CASSQLVGATLSSGANVLTF. CDR3 DNA: TGTGCCAGCAGCCAACTCGTGGGGGCCACACTGAGCTCTGGGGCCAACGTCCTGACTTTC.

This sequence joins TRBV28 and TRBJ1-2; 8 nucleotides agree with TRBD1. Trimming at V came to 6 bases and at J to 4 bases, leaving 13 bases not matched to a gene. CDR1 is MDHEN and CDR2 is SYDVKM in the germline V gene. The CDR3 has 16 residues. This chain's CDR3 is CASSEPTGAWVYGYTF. The DNA for the CDR3 is TGTGCCAGCAGCGAACCGACAGGGGCCTGGGTCTATGGCTACACCTTC.

The chain links TRBV18 to TRBJ1-1; 11 bases are shared with TRBD1. CDR3 size: 18 residues. The germline gives CDR1 KGHSH, CDR2 LQKENI. With V trimmed by 3 bases and J by 4 bases, 13 bases remained unmatched. CDR3 sequence reads: CASSPLGQGGIGGTEAFF. Written as DNA, the CDR3 is TGTGCCAGCTCACCGTTGGGACAGGGGGGCATCGGTGGCACTGAAGCTTTCTTT.

The chain combines TRBV12-3 or TRBV12-4 with TRBJ1-2; D unresolved. The CDR3 runs 13 residues. V lost 6 bases and J lost 4, with 12 bases in between. CDR3 DNA sequence: TGTGCCAGCAGCCAAACCGGGGTCTATGGCTACACCTTC. Protein sequence: CASSQTGVYGYTF.

This chain joins TRBV14 and TRBJ2-1; tentative D call: TRBD2 (6 bases). V lost 5 bases to trimming and J lost 12 bases, with 17 bases between them. The CDR3 spans 13 residues. CDR1 is SGHDN, CDR2 FVKESK, per germline. CDR3 bases: TGTGCCAGCAGCAGGGTGGCCCGGCGGGGGCAGTTCTTC. This translates into CASSRVARRGQFF.

This chain connects TRBV7-9 to TRBJ1-4; D is ambiguous. With 4 bases removed from V and 0 bases from J, the gap between germline ends came to 12 bases. Germline V gene data show CDR1 as SEHNR and CDR2 as FQNEAQ (reference sequence). The CDR3 extends over 16 amino acids. The CDR3 nucleotides read TGTGCCAGCAGCTCCCGACACCGTGCAACTAATGAAAAACTGTTTTTT. This gives the protein CASSSRHRATNEKLFF.

The V gene is TRBV7-9, the J gene TRBJ2-7; D is unclear. Trimming took off 5 bases at V and 1 base at J, with 6 bases between the two ends. CDR1 and CDR2 (germline): SEHNR, FQNEAQ (reference sequence). The CDR3 covers 12 residues. This chain's CDR3 is CASSPQSYEQYF. The CDR3 DNA is TGTGCCAGCAGCCCCCAGTCCTACGAGCAGTACTTC.

This chain links TRBV5-1 with TRBJ1-1; a possible D gene is TRBD1 (6 bases). The CDR3 extends over 17 amino acids. V was clipped by 7 bases and J by 0 bases, with 22 bases between them. The germline V gene has CDR1 SGHRS and CDR2 YFSETQ. The CDR3 region has the DNA TGCGCCAGCTCCCTGGGGGCCAGCCTTAATGTGAACACTGAAGCTTTCTTT. Encoded protein: CASSLGASLNVNTEAFF.

V gene TRBV19 combines with J gene TRBJ2-3, with 9 bases identical to TRBD1. The V gene end was trimmed by 3 bases and the J gene end by 2 bases; junction bases not matched to a gene: 3. Germline loops: CDR1 LNHDA, CDR2 SQIVND (reference sequence). The CDR3 consists of 15 residues. CDR3 protein: CASSMWTGDTDTQYF. CDR3 coding DNA: TGTGCCAGTAGTATGTGGACAGGGGACACAGATACGCAGTATTTT.

J is TRBJ1-3 and V is TRBV4-1; D gene unclear. Trimming stripped 0 bases from V and 5 bases from J, with 5 bases between. The germline CDR1 and CDR2 sequences are MGHRA and YSYEKL. This CDR3 is built from 13 residues. DNA for the CDR3: TGCGCCAGCAGCCAAGATGACAGAAACACCATATATTTT. Its translation: CASSQDDRNTIYF.

This clone appeared once. J is TRBJ1-2 and V is TRBV7-2; TRBD1 is a possible D gene (6 bases). The germline V gene has CDR1 SGHTA and CDR2 FQGNSA. The CDR3 length is 14 residues. V gave up 6 bases and J gave up 2 bases, with 13 bases separating them. CDR3 sequence reads: CASSPGTSNYGYTF. The CDR3 DNA reads TGTGCCAGCAGTCCCGGGACATCCAACTATGGCTACACCTTC.